One T cell receptor beta chain is described in this entry. The antigen is not known. This sample is part of a study of Ad26.COV2.S vaccination and SARS-CoV-2 variants. Per germline, CDR1 SQVTM and CDR2 ANQGSEA. Trimming removed 6 bases from V and 0 bases from J, with 6 bases in between. The CDR3 totals 12 residues. Overall study findings and caveats: Once vaccination had occurred, spike-specific CD8+ and CD4+ T cell responses reportedly showed substantial breadth. Individuals receiving vaccine had higher spike-specific TCR breadth than placebo recipients did.

The assay was immunoSEQ multiplex PCR, and TCRdb's table has in-frame clones only and misses some. The sample has 300,000 to 450,000 clones; under 95% are singletons. The TCR originated in a human donor who had recovered from COVID-19. The chain joins TRBV29-1 to TRBJ1-3; D unresolved. The input for sequencing was peripheral blood, taken after recovery from COVID-19. The CDR3 is CSVASSGNTIYF. CDR3 DNA: TGCAGCGTAGCAAGCTCTGGAAACACCATATATTTT.